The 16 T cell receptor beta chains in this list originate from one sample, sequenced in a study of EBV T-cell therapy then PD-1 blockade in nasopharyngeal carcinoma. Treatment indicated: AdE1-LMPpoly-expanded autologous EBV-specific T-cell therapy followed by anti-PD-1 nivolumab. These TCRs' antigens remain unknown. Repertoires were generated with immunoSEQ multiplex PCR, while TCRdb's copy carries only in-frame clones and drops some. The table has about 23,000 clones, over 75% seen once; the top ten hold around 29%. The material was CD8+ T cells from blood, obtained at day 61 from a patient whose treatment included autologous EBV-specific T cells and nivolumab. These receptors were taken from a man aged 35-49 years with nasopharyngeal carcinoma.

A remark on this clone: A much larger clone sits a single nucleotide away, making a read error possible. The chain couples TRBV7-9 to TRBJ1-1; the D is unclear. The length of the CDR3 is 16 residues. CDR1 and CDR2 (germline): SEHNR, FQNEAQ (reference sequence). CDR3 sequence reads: CVSSLAVGNVDTEAFF. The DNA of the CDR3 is TGTGTCAGCAGCTTAGCGGTGGGTAACGTGGACACTGAAGCTTTCTTT.

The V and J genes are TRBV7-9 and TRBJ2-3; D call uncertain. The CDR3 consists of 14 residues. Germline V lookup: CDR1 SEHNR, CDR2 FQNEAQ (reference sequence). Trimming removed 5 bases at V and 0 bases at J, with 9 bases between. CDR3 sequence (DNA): TGTGCCAGCAGCCAAACCTCTAGCACAGATACGCAGTATTTT. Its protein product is CASSQTSSTDTQYF.

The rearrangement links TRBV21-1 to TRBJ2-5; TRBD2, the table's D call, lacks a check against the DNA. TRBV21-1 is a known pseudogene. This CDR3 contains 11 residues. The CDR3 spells CARTSGGPQYF. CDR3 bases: TGTGCCAGGACTAGCGGGGGACCCCAGTACTTC.

CDR3 DNA sequence: TGTGCCAGCTCACCTAACCCTTCTCCAGATCAGCCCCAGCATTTT. It encodes CASSPNPSPDQPQHF. The rearrangement uses TRBV18 and TRBJ1-5; D is uncertain. CDR3 length equals 15 residues. Trimming took off 3 bases at V and 5 bases at J, with 14 bases between the two ends. Germline CDR1 KGHSH, CDR2 LQKENI.

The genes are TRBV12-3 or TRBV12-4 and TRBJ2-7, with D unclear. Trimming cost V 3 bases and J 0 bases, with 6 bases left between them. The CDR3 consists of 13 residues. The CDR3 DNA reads TGTGCCAGCAGTTTTAGCTACTCCTACGAGCAGTACTTC. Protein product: CASSFSYSYEQYF.

The CDR3 is CASVGSSSYEQYF. CDR3 bases: TGTGCCAGCGTCGGTTCGAGCTCCTACGAGCAGTACTTC. The chain recombines TRBV12-3 or TRBV12-4 with TRBJ2-7; D call uncertain. V lost 8 bases and J 0 bases, leaving 11 bases between the germline ends. The CDR3 has 13 amino acids.

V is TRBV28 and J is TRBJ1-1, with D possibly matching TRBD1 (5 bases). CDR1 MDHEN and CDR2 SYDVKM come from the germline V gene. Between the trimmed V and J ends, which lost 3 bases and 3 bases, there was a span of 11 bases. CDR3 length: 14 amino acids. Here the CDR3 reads CASSFNQGDTEAFF. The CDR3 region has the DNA TGTGCCAGCAGTTTCAATCAGGGCGACACTGAAGCTTTCTTT.

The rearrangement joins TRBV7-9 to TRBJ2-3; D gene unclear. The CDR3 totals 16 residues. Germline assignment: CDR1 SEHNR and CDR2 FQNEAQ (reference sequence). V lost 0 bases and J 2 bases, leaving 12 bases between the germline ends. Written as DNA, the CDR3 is TGTGCCAGCAGCTTAGCGCCCGTTAGGGCCACAGATACGCAGTATTTT. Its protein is CASSLAPVRATDTQYF.

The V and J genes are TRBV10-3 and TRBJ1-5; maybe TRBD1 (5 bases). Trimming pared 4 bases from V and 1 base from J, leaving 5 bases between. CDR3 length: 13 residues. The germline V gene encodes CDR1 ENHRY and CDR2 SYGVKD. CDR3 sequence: CAISGGSNQPQHF. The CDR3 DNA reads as TGTGCCATCAGTGGGGGGAGCAATCAGCCCCAGCATTTT.

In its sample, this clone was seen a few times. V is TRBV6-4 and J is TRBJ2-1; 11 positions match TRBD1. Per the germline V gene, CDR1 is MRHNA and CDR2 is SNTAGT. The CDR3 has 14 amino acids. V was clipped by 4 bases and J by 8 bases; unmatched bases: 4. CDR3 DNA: TGTGCCAGCAGTGCGGGACAGGGGGGCGATGAGCAGTTCTTC. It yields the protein CASSAGQGGDEQFF.

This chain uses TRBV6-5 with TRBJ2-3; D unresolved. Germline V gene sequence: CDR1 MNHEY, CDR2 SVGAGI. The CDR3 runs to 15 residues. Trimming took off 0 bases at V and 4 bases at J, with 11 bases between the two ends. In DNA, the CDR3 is TGTGCCAGCAGTTACTCGGGCCCCAATGCAGATACGCAGTATTTT. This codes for CASSYSGPNADTQYF.

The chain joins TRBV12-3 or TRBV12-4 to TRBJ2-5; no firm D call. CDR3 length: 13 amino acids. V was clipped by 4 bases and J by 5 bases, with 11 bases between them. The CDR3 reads CASSYVSDETQYF. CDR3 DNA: TGTGCCAGCAGTTACGTATCTGATGAGACCCAGTACTTC.

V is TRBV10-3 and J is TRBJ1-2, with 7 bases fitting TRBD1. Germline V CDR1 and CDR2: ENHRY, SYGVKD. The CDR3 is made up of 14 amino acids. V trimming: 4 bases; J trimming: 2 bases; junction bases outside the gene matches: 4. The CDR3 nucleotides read TGTGCCATCAGTGCGGTGACAGGGAACTATGGCTACACCTTC. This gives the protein CAISAVTGNYGYTF.

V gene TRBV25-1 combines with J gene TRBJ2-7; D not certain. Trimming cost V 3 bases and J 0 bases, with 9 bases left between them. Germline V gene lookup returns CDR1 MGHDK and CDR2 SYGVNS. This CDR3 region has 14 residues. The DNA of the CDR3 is TGTGCCAGCAGTGATCAGGCCACCTCCTACGAGCAGTACTTC. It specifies CASSDQATSYEQYF.

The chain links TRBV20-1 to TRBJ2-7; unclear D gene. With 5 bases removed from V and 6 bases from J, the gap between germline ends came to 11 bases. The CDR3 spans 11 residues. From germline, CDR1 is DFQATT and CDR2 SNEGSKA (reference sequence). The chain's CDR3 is CSAPLLGEQYF. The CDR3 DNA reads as TGCAGTGCTCCACTCCTGGGCGAGCAGTACTTC.

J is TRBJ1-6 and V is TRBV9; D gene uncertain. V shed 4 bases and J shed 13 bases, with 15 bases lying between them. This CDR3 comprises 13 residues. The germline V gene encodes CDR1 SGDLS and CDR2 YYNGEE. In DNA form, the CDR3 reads TGTGCCAGCAGCTTACCCACCCCTGGGCCCCTCCACTTT. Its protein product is CASSLPTPGPLHF.